Below, 18 T cell receptor beta chains from the same sample are listed, as sequenced in a study of cytomegalovirus exposure and HLA in healthy donors. The method was immunoSEQ multiplex PCR; TCRdb's version includes in-frame clones alone and lacks a portion of them. The table includes more than 70,000 clones, approximately 94% detected once. Sequencing used PBMCs. These receptors were taken from a woman aged 18 to 35 in good health and CMV-seronegative.

This rearrangement joins TRBV6-4 to TRBJ1-5; TRBD1 is a possible D gene (5 bases). The V and J ends lost 3 bases and 2 bases respectively, with 8 bases between them. CDR1 is MRHNA and CDR2 is SNTAGT in the germline V gene. The CDR3 loop spans 14 amino acids. The CDR3, as DNA: TGTGCCAGCAGTGAAGAAGGGGGCAATCAGCCCCAGCATTTT. This codes for CASSEEGGNQPQHF.

This clone was seen only once. The gene calls are TRBV5-1 and TRBJ2-5; TRBD2 aligns across 9 bases. Germline V gene lookup returns CDR1 SGHRS and CDR2 YFSETQ. The CDR3 loop spans 15 amino acids. After removal of 6 bases from V and 2 bases from J, the junction contained 8 bases not matched to a gene. The CDR3 DNA is TGCGCCAGCACGGATAGCGGGGGAGCACAAGAGACCCAGTACTTC. Residues: CASTDSGGAQETQYF.

The chain employs TRBV7-3 and TRBJ1-1; the match to TRBD1 covers 9 bases. The CDR3 spans 16 residues. CDR1 and CDR2 (germline): SGHTA, FQGTGA. With 2 bases clipped from V and 6 bases from J, the junction kept 10 bases outside the gene matches. CDR3 sequence: CASSLEPGQGGSEAFF. DNA for the CDR3: TGTGCCAGCAGCTTAGAACCGGGACAGGGTGGATCTGAAGCTTTCTTT.

The chain recombines TRBV10-3 with TRBJ2-7, with 9 bases aligning to TRBD2. CDR1 is ENHRY, CDR2 SYGVKD, per germline. Trimming removed 4 bases from V and 3 bases from J; junction bases left unmatched: 7. The CDR3 loop spans 15 amino acids. CDR3 protein: CAISGERGAIYEQYF. CDR3 coding DNA: TGTGCCATCAGTGGAGAGCGGGGGGCCATCTACGAGCAGTACTTC.

The rearrangement uses TRBV7-8 and TRBJ1-2; 10 bases are a match to TRBD1. Germline-derived CDR1 and CDR2 are SGHVS and FQNEAQ. After removal of 5 bases from V and 7 bases from J, the junction contained 4 bases not matched to a gene. The CDR3 covers 13 residues. For the CDR3, the DNA is TGTGCCAGCAGCAGAAGACAGGGGGCTGGCTACACCTTC. This sequence encodes CASSRRQGAGYTF. The variable domain in full, with the rest retrieved from reference TRBV7-8 and TRBJ1-2, is GAGVSQSPRYKVAKRGQDVALRCDPISGHVSLFWYQQALGQGPEFLTYFQNEAQLDKSGLPSDRFFAERPEGSVSTLKIQRTQQEDSAVYLCASSRRQGAGYTFGSGTRLTVV.

The J gene is TRBJ2-1, the V gene TRBV10-3, with 13 nucleotides matching TRBD2. CDR1 and CDR2 (germline): ENHRY, SYGVKD. The CDR3 runs 15 residues. Trimming cost V 5 bases and J 5 bases; bases outside gene matches: 3. The CDR3 DNA is TGTGCCATCAGTAGGGGACTAGCGGGAAACAATGAGCAGTTCTTC. Its protein is CAISRGLAGNNEQFF.

The CDR3 region has the DNA TGCGCCAGCAGCCAGGACAGGGGAAGAATTGAAAAACTGTTTTTT. It yields the protein CASSQDRGRIEKLFF. This chain uses TRBV4-3 with TRBJ1-4; 9 bases match TRBD1. V lost 3 bases to trimming and J lost 7 bases; unmatched junction nucleotides: 6. There are 15 residues in the CDR3. The germline CDR1 and CDR2 sequences are LGHNA and YSLEER.

The chain links TRBV7-9 to TRBJ2-3, with 11 bases fitting TRBD1. Germline V lookup: CDR1 SEHNR, CDR2 FQNEAQ (reference sequence). The CDR3 spans 18 residues. J gave up 4 bases and V 0 bases, and 9 bases lay outside the gene matches. The CDR3: CASSLARTGGGWADTQYF. DNA of the CDR3: TGTGCCAGCAGCTTAGCACGGACAGGGGGCGGTTGGGCAGATACGCAGTATTTT.

The chain employs TRBV5-6 and TRBJ1-1; D is unclear. CDR1 is SGHDT and CDR2 is YYEEEE in the germline V gene. Between the trimmed V and J ends, which lost 2 bases and 4 bases, there was a span of 12 bases. This CDR3 contains 14 residues. CDR3 in DNA: TGTGCCAGCAGCTTCTCCGGCGGGATCACTGAAGCTTTCTTT. It is translated as CASSFSGGITEAFF.

The chain recombines TRBV7-9 with TRBJ2-1, with TRBD2 matching 11 bases. In germline, CDR1 is SEHNR, CDR2 FQNEAQ (reference sequence). V lost 8 bases, J lost 7 bases, and 4 bases stayed unmatched. The CDR3 has 13 amino acids. CDR3 in amino acids: CASGVAGGNEQFF. CDR3 nucleotide sequence: TGTGCCAGCGGGGTAGCGGGAGGGAATGAGCAGTTCTTC.

This chain uses TRBV9 with TRBJ2-7; a possible D gene is TRBD1 (6 bases). The germline V gene encodes CDR1 SGDLS and CDR2 YYNGEE. The CDR3 runs 15 residues. With 0 bases removed from V and 5 bases from J, the gap between germline ends came to 15 bases. The CDR3 spells CASSVGPQGRDEQYF. Written as DNA, the CDR3 is TGTGCCAGCAGCGTAGGGCCACAGGGACGGGACGAGCAGTACTTC. The full variable domain, with the rest looked up from reference TRBV9 and TRBJ2-7, is DSGVTQTPKHLITATGQRVTLRCSPRSGDLSVYWYQQSLDQGLQFLIQYYNGEERAKGNILERFSAQQFPDLHSELNLSSLELGDSALYFCASSVGPQGRDEQYFGPGTRLTVT.

This chain links TRBV28 with TRBJ2-4, with 8 bases matching TRBD1. The ends lost 4 bases at V and 0 bases at J; junction bases unmatched: 8. The CDR3 runs to 17 residues. Germline lookup yields CDR1 MDHEN and CDR2 SYDVKM. DNA of the CDR3: TGTGCCAGCAGTTCGATGGGACAGGCTAAAGCCAAAAACATTCAGTACTTC. It is translated as CASSSMGQAKAKNIQYF.

This clone was picked up a small number of times. V and J are TRBV7-9 and TRBJ2-7; 7 bases map to TRBD1. With 6 bases clipped from V and 6 bases from J, the junction kept 5 bases outside the gene matches. The CDR3 runs 12 residues. Germline CDR1 reads SEHNR; CDR2 reads FQNEAQ (reference sequence). For the CDR3, the DNA is TGTGCCAGCAGACGACAGGGAAGCGAGCAGTACTTC. Its protein product is CASRRQGSEQYF. The full variable domain, with the rest looked up from reference TRBV7-9 and TRBJ2-7, is DTGVSQNPRHKITKRGQNVTFRCDPISEHNRLYWYRQTLGQGPEFLTYFQNEAQLEKSRLLSDRFSAERPKGSFSTLEIQRTEQGDSAMYLCASRRQGSEQYFGPGTRLTVT.

The chain recombines TRBV27 with TRBJ2-7, with 7 positions matching TRBD1. The CDR3 consists of 14 residues. Germline trimming cut 4 bases from V and 5 bases from J; bases unmatched to any gene: 8. Germline V gene lookup returns CDR1 MNHEY and CDR2 SMNVEV (reference sequence). Here the CDR3 reads CASSSVQGPDEQYF. The CDR3 DNA reads TGTGCCAGCAGTTCAGTACAGGGGCCCGACGAGCAGTACTTC.

CDR3 loop: CASSHGYSQRAEAFF. CDR3 sequence (DNA): TGTGCCAGCAGCCACGGGTATTCCCAGAGAGCTGAAGCTTTCTTT. The rearrangement joins TRBV4-2 to TRBJ1-1; D gene uncertain. The germline gives CDR1 LGHNA, CDR2 YNFKEQ. The CDR3 runs 15 residues. With 3 bases removed from V and 6 bases from J, the gap between germline ends came to 17 bases.

The V and J genes are TRBV10-1 and TRBJ2-7; 7 bases are a match to TRBD2. V lost 0 bases to trimming and J lost 3 bases; unmatched junction nucleotides: 2. Germline V gene data show CDR1 as WNHNN and CDR2 as SYGVQD (reference sequence). The CDR3 totals 14 residues. The CDR3 nucleotides read TGCGCCAGCAGTGAGTCGACTAGCAACTACGAGCAGTACTTC. Its protein is CASSESTSNYEQYF.

This chain links TRBV6-5 with TRBJ2-7, with D possibly TRBD2 on 5 matching bases. Germline-derived CDR1 and CDR2 are MNHEY and SVGAGI. This CDR3 contains 13 residues. Trimming stripped 2 bases from V and 5 bases from J, with 10 bases between. CDR3 nucleotides: TGTGCCAGCAGTTACAGCGGAGGAAACGAGCAGTACTTC. This sequence encodes CASSYSGGNEQYF.

The chain carries TRBV5-4 and TRBJ1-2, with D possibly matching TRBD1 (5 bases). V gave up 3 bases and J gave up 6 bases, with 15 bases separating them. Germline V gene data show CDR1 as SGHNT and CDR2 as YYREEE (reference sequence). The length of the CDR3 is 14 residues. CDR3 nucleotides: TGTGCCAGCAGCTCGCGGGACCCCGGTCATGGCTACACCTTC. Translating gives CASSSRDPGHGYTF.